This T cell receptor beta chain derives from a study of blood T cell repertoires in COVID-19. Sequenced by immunoSEQ multiplex PCR; TCRdb stores in-frame clones only, minus some. Of approximately 300,000 clones listed, approximately 86% are singletons. Losses at the gene ends were 7 bases for V and 1 base for J; bases not matched to a gene: 4. CDR3 length equals 14 residues. Germline CDR1 and CDR2: MDHEN and SYDVKM. Cohorts were assigned according to the clinical history that participants reported. This chain uses TRBV28 with TRBJ1-1; TRBD1 aligns across 9 bases. This clonotype was sampled from a woman aged 18 to 35 who had recovered from COVID-19. The sequencing input was PBMCs or T cells enriched from blood (not recorded which). For the CDR3, the DNA is TGTGCCAGCATTAGACAGGGGGGGAACACTGAAGCTTTCTTT. Translation gives CASIRQGGNTEAFF.